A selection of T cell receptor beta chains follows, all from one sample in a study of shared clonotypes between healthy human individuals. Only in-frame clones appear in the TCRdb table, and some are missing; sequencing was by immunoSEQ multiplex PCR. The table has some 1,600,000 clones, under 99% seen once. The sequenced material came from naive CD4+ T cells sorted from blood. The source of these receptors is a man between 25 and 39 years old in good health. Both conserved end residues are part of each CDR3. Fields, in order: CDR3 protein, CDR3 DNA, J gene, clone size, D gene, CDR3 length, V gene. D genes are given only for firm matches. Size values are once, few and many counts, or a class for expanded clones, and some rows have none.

cdr3_aa: CASSDGRGTGYSYEQYF
cdr3_nt: TGTGCCAGCAGTGACGGAAGGGGGACAGGTTACTCCTACGAGCAGTACTTC
j_call: TRBJ2-7
clone_size: .
d_call: TRBD1
cdr3_length: 17
v_call: TRBV6-1

cdr3_aa: CASSVGLASTYEQYF
cdr3_nt: TGTGCCAGCAGCGTCGGACTAGCGAGTACCTACGAGCAGTACTTC
j_call: TRBJ2-7
clone_size: .
d_call: TRBD2
cdr3_length: 15
v_call: TRBV9

cdr3_aa: CASSLTIGLLYEQYF
cdr3_nt: TGCGCCAGCAGCTTGACCATTGGACTCCTCTACGAGCAGTACTTC
j_call: TRBJ2-7
clone_size: .
d_call: .
cdr3_length: 15
v_call: TRBV5-1

cdr3_aa: CASSFGGSYTF
cdr3_nt: TGTGCCAGCAGTTTCGGGGGTAGCTACACCTTC
j_call: TRBJ1-2
clone_size: .
d_call: .
cdr3_length: 11
v_call: TRBV25-1

cdr3_aa: CASSYRDRAIGEQYF
cdr3_nt: TGCGCCAGCAGCTACCGGGACAGGGCTATAGGCGAGCAGTACTTC
j_call: TRBJ2-7
clone_size: .
d_call: TRBD1
cdr3_length: 15
v_call: TRBV4-1

cdr3_aa: CASSPGPTGVEQFF
cdr3_nt: TGTGCCAGTAGTCCCGGACCAACCGGGGTTGAGCAGTTCTTC
j_call: TRBJ2-1
clone_size: once
d_call: .
cdr3_length: 14
v_call: TRBV19

cdr3_aa: CASSETGRETQYF
cdr3_nt: TGTGCCAGCAGCGAAACAGGGCGAGAGACCCAGTACTTC
j_call: TRBJ2-5
clone_size: .
d_call: .
cdr3_length: 13
v_call: TRBV7-2

cdr3_aa: CASSQTGAQGNTIYF
cdr3_nt: TGCGCCAGCAGCCAAACGGGGGCCCAGGGAAACACCATATATTTT
j_call: TRBJ1-3
clone_size: .
d_call: .
cdr3_length: 15
v_call: TRBV4-1

cdr3_aa: CASSLVSYGYTF
cdr3_nt: TGTGCCAGCAGCTTGGTCAGCTATGGCTACACCTTC
j_call: TRBJ1-2
clone_size: .
d_call: .
cdr3_length: 12
v_call: TRBV5-5

cdr3_aa: CASSLKDPQHF
cdr3_nt: TGTGCCAGCAGTTTAAAGGACCCCCAGCATTTT
j_call: TRBJ1-5
clone_size: .
d_call: .
cdr3_length: 11
v_call: TRBV28

cdr3_aa: CASSRGLAGETDTQYF
cdr3_nt: TGTGCCAGTAGTAGGGGACTAGCGGGAGAGACAGATACGCAGTATTTT
j_call: TRBJ2-3
clone_size: .
d_call: TRBD2
cdr3_length: 16
v_call: TRBV19

cdr3_aa: CSQREEHYNEQFF
cdr3_nt: TGTAGCCAGAGAGAGGAGCACTACAATGAGCAGTTCTTC
j_call: TRBJ2-1
clone_size: .
d_call: .
cdr3_length: 13
v_call: TRBV2

cdr3_aa: CASRLPLYNEQFF
cdr3_nt: TGCGCCAGTCGGCTACCGCTTTACAATGAGCAGTTCTTC
j_call: TRBJ2-1
clone_size: .
d_call: .
cdr3_length: 13
v_call: TRBV4-3

cdr3_aa: CASSEDSLVLSEQYF
cdr3_nt: TGTGCCAGCAGTGAAGACAGTTTGGTCTTGTCCGAGCAGTACTTC
j_call: TRBJ2-7
clone_size: .
d_call: .
cdr3_length: 15
v_call: TRBV2

cdr3_aa: CASTSGTGWRNTIYF
cdr3_nt: TGTGCCAGCACCTCCGGGACAGGGTGGCGAAACACCATATATTTT
j_call: TRBJ1-3
clone_size: .
d_call: TRBD1
cdr3_length: 15
v_call: TRBV28

cdr3_aa: CASKLLAGVTAGANVLTF
cdr3_nt: TGTGCCAGCAAATTACTAGCGGGAGTTACTGCCGGGGCCAACGTCCTGACTTTC
j_call: TRBJ2-6
clone_size: .
d_call: TRBD2
cdr3_length: 18
v_call: TRBV28

cdr3_aa: CASSETGGPNYGYTF
cdr3_nt: TGTGCCAGCAGTGAAACAGGGGGCCCAAACTATGGCTACACCTTC
j_call: TRBJ1-2
clone_size: .
d_call: TRBD1
cdr3_length: 15
v_call: TRBV2

cdr3_aa: CASSESKDRRSSGNTIYF
cdr3_nt: TGTGCCAGCAGTGAATCGAAGGACAGGCGAAGCTCTGGAAACACCATATATTTT
j_call: TRBJ1-3
clone_size: .
d_call: TRBD1
cdr3_length: 18
v_call: TRBV25-1

cdr3_aa: CASSLSHEQFF
cdr3_nt: TGCGCCAGCAGCTTGAGCCATGAGCAGTTCTTC
j_call: TRBJ2-1
clone_size: .
d_call: .
cdr3_length: 11
v_call: TRBV5-1

cdr3_aa: CASSPLGRANYGYTF
cdr3_nt: TGCGCCAGCAGCCCCTTGGGGAGAGCTAACTATGGCTACACCTTC
j_call: TRBJ1-2
clone_size: .
d_call: .
cdr3_length: 15
v_call: TRBV4-1

cdr3_aa: CASSRDPSSYNEQFF
cdr3_nt: TGCGCCAGCAGCCGGGACCCGAGCTCCTACAATGAGCAGTTCTTC
j_call: TRBJ2-1
clone_size: .
d_call: .
cdr3_length: 15
v_call: TRBV5-1

cdr3_aa: CASSLGTGGSSYNEQFF
cdr3_nt: TGCGCCAGCAGCCTGGGGACGGGAGGGAGCTCCTACAATGAGCAGTTCTTC
j_call: TRBJ2-1
clone_size: .
d_call: TRBD2
cdr3_length: 17
v_call: TRBV4-3

cdr3_aa: CASRTYGGPNEKLFF
cdr3_nt: TGTGCCAGCAGGACCTACGGAGGGCCCAATGAAAAACTGTTTTTT
j_call: TRBJ1-4
clone_size: .
d_call: .
cdr3_length: 15
v_call: TRBV6-1

cdr3_aa: CAWSLDRVREQYF
cdr3_nt: TGTGCCTGGAGTTTGGACAGGGTCCGCGAGCAGTACTTC
j_call: TRBJ2-7
clone_size: .
d_call: TRBD1
cdr3_length: 13
v_call: TRBV30

cdr3_aa: CASRKVGEYEQYF
cdr3_nt: TGTGCCAGCAGAAAAGTGGGGGAGTACGAGCAGTACTTC
j_call: TRBJ2-7
clone_size: .
d_call: .
cdr3_length: 13
v_call: TRBV27